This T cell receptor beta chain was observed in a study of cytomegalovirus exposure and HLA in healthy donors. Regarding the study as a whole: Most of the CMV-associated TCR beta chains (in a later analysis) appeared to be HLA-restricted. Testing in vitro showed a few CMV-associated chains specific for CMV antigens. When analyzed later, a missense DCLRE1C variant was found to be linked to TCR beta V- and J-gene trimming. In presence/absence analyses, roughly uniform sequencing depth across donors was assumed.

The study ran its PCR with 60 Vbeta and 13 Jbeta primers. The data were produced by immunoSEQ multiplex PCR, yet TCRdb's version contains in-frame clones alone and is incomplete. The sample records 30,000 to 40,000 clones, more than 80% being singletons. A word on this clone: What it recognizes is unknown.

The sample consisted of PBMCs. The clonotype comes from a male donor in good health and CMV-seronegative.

The CDR3 bases are TGTGCCAGCAGCTTGGTCGGGGGGGAGACCCAGTACTTC. This gives the protein CASSLVGGETQYF. This chain links TRBV7-2 with TRBJ2-5; TRBD2 matches at 7 bases. Trimming at V came to 3 bases and at J to 5 bases, leaving 3 bases not matched to a gene. The CDR3 loop spans 13 amino acids. Germline CDR1 reads SGHTA; CDR2 reads FQGNSA.